Listed below are T cell receptor beta chains from one sample, sequenced in a study of regulatory T cells in long-lasting Graves disease. In TCRdb, the multiplex PCR reads were re-called with MiXCR into one record per CDR3 protein. The data show about 200,000 distinct CDR3 sequences, with about 17% seen just once and approximately 24% held by the top ten. Here the sequenced sample was peripheral blood mononuclear cells (PBMCs), taken at new diagnosis, from a patient treated with antithyroid drugs. These receptor sequences come from a female donor with Graves disease. Both conserved end residues are part of each CDR3. The order of the fields is D gene, J gene, clone size, V gene, CDR3 protein, CDR3 DNA. The D gene is left open where the match is weak. Clone size is stated in some rows and not others, as once, few, many or a class when expanded.

d_gene: -; j_gene: TRBJ1-3; abundance: many; v_gene: TRBV28; CDR3aa: CASSLSLQGHTIYF; CDR3nt: TGTGCCAGCAGTTTATCCCTACAGGGCCACACCATATATTTT
d_gene: -; j_gene: TRBJ2-7; abundance: many; v_gene: TRBV6-9; CDR3aa: CASSSGGEQYF; CDR3nt: TGTGCCAGCAGTTCTGGAGGCGAGCAGTACTTC
d_gene: -; j_gene: TRBJ2-7; abundance: many; v_gene: TRBV7-2; CDR3aa: CASSFSSGPYEQYF; CDR3nt: TGTGCCAGCAGCTTTTCATCCGGACCCTACGAGCAGTACTTC
d_gene: -; j_gene: TRBJ1-1; abundance: many; v_gene: TRBV7-9; CDR3aa: CASSLDARNTEAFF; CDR3nt: TGTGCCAGCAGCTTAGATGCCAGAAACACTGAAGCTTTCTTT
d_gene: -; j_gene: TRBJ2-7; abundance: -; v_gene: TRBV7-2; CDR3aa: CASSTPRRPGEQYF; CDR3nt: TGTGCCAGCAGTACACCGCGGCGTCCAGGGGAGCAGTACTTC
d_gene: -; j_gene: TRBJ1-2; abundance: -; v_gene: TRBV11-2; CDR3aa: CASSLARALEGYTF; CDR3nt: TGTGCCAGCAGCCTTGCCAGGGCGTTAGAGGGCTACACCTTC
d_gene: TRBD2; j_gene: TRBJ2-3; abundance: -; v_gene: TRBV24-1; CDR3aa: CATSDSPSGKTDTQYF; CDR3nt: TGTGCCACCAGTGATTCTCCTAGCGGGAAGACAGATACGCAGTATTTT
d_gene: TRBD2; j_gene: TRBJ2-2; abundance: -; v_gene: TRBV6-1; CDR3aa: CASSGLAGGMGELFF; CDR3nt: TGTGCCAGCAGTGGACTAGCGGGAGGGATGGGGGAGCTGTTTTTT
d_gene: TRBD2; j_gene: TRBJ2-7; abundance: many; v_gene: TRBV6-2/TRBV6-3; CDR3aa: CASRSAGLDYEQYF; CDR3nt: TGTGCCAGCAGGTCAGCGGGACTAGACTACGAGCAGTACTTC
d_gene: TRBD1; j_gene: TRBJ1-1; abundance: many; v_gene: TRBV18; CDR3aa: CASSLQTGVNTEAFF; CDR3nt: TGTGCCAGCTCACTACAGACAGGGGTGAACACTGAAGCTTTCTTT
d_gene: -; j_gene: TRBJ2-3; abundance: many; v_gene: TRBV11-2; CDR3aa: CASSFEGPSTDTQYF; CDR3nt: TGTGCCAGCAGCTTCGAGGGCCCCAGCACAGATACGCAGTATTTT
d_gene: -; j_gene: TRBJ2-7; abundance: many; v_gene: TRBV2; CDR3aa: CASSWDSGYEQYF; CDR3nt: TGTGCCAGCAGTTGGGACAGCGGGTACGAGCAGTACTTC
d_gene: TRBD1; j_gene: TRBJ1-5; abundance: many; v_gene: TRBV30; CDR3aa: CAWSLWDRDQPQHF; CDR3nt: TGTGCCTGGAGTCTATGGGACAGGGATCAGCCCCAGCATTTT
d_gene: TRBD2; j_gene: TRBJ2-7; abundance: many; v_gene: TRBV29-1; CDR3aa: CSVQRGSYEQYF; CDR3nt: TGCAGCGTGCAGCGGGGATCCTACGAGCAGTACTTC
d_gene: TRBD2; j_gene: TRBJ2-2; abundance: many; v_gene: TRBV7-2; CDR3aa: CASSPSGRANTGELFF; CDR3nt: TGTGCCAGCAGCCCTAGCGGGCGCGCGAACACCGGGGAGCTGTTTTTT
d_gene: -; j_gene: TRBJ1-3; abundance: many; v_gene: TRBV12-3/TRBV12-4; CDR3aa: CASSYGVDSGNTIYF; CDR3nt: TGTGCCAGCAGTTACGGGGTGGACTCGGGAAACACCATATATTTT
d_gene: -; j_gene: TRBJ1-2; abundance: -; v_gene: TRBV12-3/TRBV12-4; CDR3aa: CASSSDRRYGYTF; CDR3nt: TGTGCCAGCAGTTCCGACAGGCGGTATGGCTACACCTTC
d_gene: TRBD2; j_gene: TRBJ2-3; abundance: -; v_gene: TRBV2; CDR3aa: CAVRTSGMTDTQYF; CDR3nt: TGTGCCGTGCGGACTAGCGGGATGACAGATACGCAGTATTTT
d_gene: -; j_gene: TRBJ2-1; abundance: few; v_gene: TRBV20-1; CDR3aa: CSAGLGPQFF; CDR3nt: TGCAGTGCTGGCCTAGGGCCGCAGTTCTTC
d_gene: TRBD1; j_gene: TRBJ2-7; abundance: many; v_gene: TRBV2; CDR3aa: CASSESGTGAF; CDR3nt: TGTGCCAGCAGTGAAAGCGGGACAGGGGCCTTC
d_gene: TRBD2; j_gene: TRBJ2-1; abundance: -; v_gene: TRBV4-3; CDR3aa: CASSQDVREGGFQFF; CDR3nt: TGCGCCAGCAGCCAAGATGTGCGGGAGGGTGGTTTTCAGTTCTTC
d_gene: -; j_gene: TRBJ2-2; abundance: many; v_gene: TRBV24-1; CDR3aa: CATSDLLGVTGELFF; CDR3nt: TGTGCCACCAGTGATTTGCTGGGAGTCACCGGGGAGCTGTTTTTT
d_gene: -; j_gene: TRBJ1-6; abundance: many; v_gene: TRBV10-3; CDR3aa: CAISGGSLNSPLHF; CDR3nt: TGTGCCATCAGTGGAGGTAGTCTAAATTCACCCCTCCACTTT
d_gene: -; j_gene: TRBJ2-7; abundance: few; v_gene: TRBV20-1; CDR3aa: CSARGGALGRSDFYEQYF; CDR3nt: TGCAGTGCTAGAGGGGGGGCCCTGGGGCGGAGCGATTTTTACGAGCAGTACTTC
d_gene: -; j_gene: TRBJ1-5; abundance: -; v_gene: TRBV3-1; CDR3aa: CASSQGTVNQPQHF; CDR3nt: TGTGCCAGCAGCCAAGGGACAGTCAATCAGCCCCAGCATTTT
d_gene: TRBD2; j_gene: TRBJ2-7; abundance: few; v_gene: TRBV7-2; CDR3aa: CASGNSGRAGYEQYF; CDR3nt: TGTGCCAGCGGTAATAGCGGGAGGGCCGGGTACGAGCAGTACTTC
d_gene: -; j_gene: TRBJ2-5; abundance: many; v_gene: TRBV18; CDR3aa: CASSFAAEETQYF; CDR3nt: TGTGCCAGCTCGTTCGCGGCAGAAGAGACCCAGTACTTC
d_gene: TRBD2; j_gene: TRBJ2-3; abundance: few; v_gene: TRBV4-3; CDR3aa: CASRTVGEGPTDTQYF; CDR3nt: TGCGCCAGCCGTACCGTGGGGGAGGGGCCGACAGATACGCAGTATTTT
d_gene: TRBD1; j_gene: TRBJ1-4; abundance: many; v_gene: TRBV7-9; CDR3aa: CASSLEATGAEKLFF; CDR3nt: TGTGCCAGCAGCTTAGAGGCGACAGGGGCCGAAAAACTGTTTTTT
d_gene: -; j_gene: TRBJ2-1; abundance: -; v_gene: TRBV9; CDR3aa: CASSVAEGAPYNEQFF; CDR3nt: TGTGCCAGCAGCGTAGCTGAGGGAGCCCCCTACAATGAGCAGTTCTTC
d_gene: TRBD1; j_gene: TRBJ1-1; abundance: -; v_gene: TRBV20-1; CDR3aa: CSARSGGRDTEAFF; CDR3nt: TGCAGTGCGCGATCAGGGGGCAGGGACACTGAAGCTTTCTTT
d_gene: TRBD2; j_gene: TRBJ2-1; abundance: few; v_gene: TRBV4-2; CDR3aa: CASSQAAGGPYEQFF; CDR3nt: TGTGCCAGCAGCCAAGCAGCGGGAGGGCCGTATGAGCAGTTCTTC
d_gene: -; j_gene: TRBJ2-1; abundance: few; v_gene: TRBV19; CDR3aa: CASSTGLEGDEQFF; CDR3nt: TGTGCCAGTAGTACCGGACTAGAGGGGGATGAGCAGTTCTTC
d_gene: -; j_gene: TRBJ1-5; abundance: -; v_gene: TRBV30; CDR3aa: CAWKVRDGQPQHF; CDR3nt: TGTGCCTGGAAAGTGCGGGATGGGCAGCCCCAGCATTTT
d_gene: TRBD2; j_gene: TRBJ2-1; abundance: many; v_gene: TRBV3-1; CDR3aa: CASSQVMGGVGNEQFF; CDR3nt: TGTGCCAGCAGCCAAGTTATGGGAGGGGTGGGTAATGAGCAGTTCTTC
d_gene: TRBD2; j_gene: TRBJ2-7; abundance: many; v_gene: TRBV7-2; CDR3aa: CASSLAGASGRVGEQYF; CDR3nt: TGTGCCAGCAGCTTAGCCGGGGCTAGCGGGAGGGTAGGAGAGCAGTACTTC
d_gene: -; j_gene: TRBJ2-5; abundance: -; v_gene: TRBV2; CDR3aa: CASSGYGETQYF; CDR3nt: TGTGCCAGCAGTGGTTACGGGGAGACCCAGTACTTC
d_gene: TRBD2; j_gene: TRBJ2-2; abundance: many; v_gene: TRBV9; CDR3aa: CASSETSGRPPVGELFF; CDR3nt: TGTGCCAGCAGCGAGACTAGCGGGAGGCCGCCGGTCGGGGAGCTGTTTTTT
d_gene: -; j_gene: TRBJ1-3; abundance: many; v_gene: TRBV9; CDR3aa: CASSVAPRGQGNTIYF; CDR3nt: TGTGCCAGCAGCGTAGCTCCACGTGGACAGGGAAACACCATATATTTT
d_gene: -; j_gene: TRBJ2-2; abundance: many; v_gene: TRBV12-3/TRBV12-4; CDR3aa: CASSFERLNTGELFF; CDR3nt: TGTGCCAGCAGTTTTGAGAGACTGAACACCGGGGAGCTGTTTTTT
d_gene: TRBD1; j_gene: TRBJ2-5; abundance: many; v_gene: TRBV20-1; CDR3aa: CSATGQGRKETQYF; CDR3nt: TGCAGTGCCACCGGACAGGGTAGAAAAGAGACCCAGTACTTC
d_gene: TRBD2; j_gene: TRBJ2-2; abundance: -; v_gene: TRBV29-1; CDR3aa: CSVTPTGREVAGELFF; CDR3nt: TGCAGCGTCACTCCCACCGGGCGGGAGGTGGCCGGGGAGCTGTTTTTT
d_gene: TRBD1; j_gene: TRBJ1-1; abundance: many; v_gene: TRBV7-8; CDR3aa: CASSLGGGQGATEAFF; CDR3nt: TGTGCCAGCAGCTTAGGGGGGGGGCAGGGGGCCACTGAAGCTTTCTTT
d_gene: TRBD1; j_gene: TRBJ1-1; abundance: -; v_gene: TRBV11-2; CDR3aa: CASSARQGMNTEAFF; CDR3nt: TGTGCCAGCAGCGCTCGACAGGGGATGAACACTGAAGCTTTCTTT